One and the same sample provided the 4 T cell receptor beta chains below, sequenced in a study of T cells in Graves' hyperthyroidism and ophthalmopathy. Using RNA transcripts as the source, TCR beta CDR3 regions were amplified. Using the HTBI primer set, a first-round RT-PCR was run on the TCR CDR3. TCRdb re-derived calls from the multiplex PCR reads in MiXCR, one entry per CDR3 protein. The sample holds 640,000 or so distinct CDR3 sequences, 12% to 15% seen once. Sequencing was done on a sample of blood. The receptors stem from a woman aged 18-29 years with Graves' ophthalmopathy.

This clonotype was seen ten or more times. The CDR3 sequence: CASSLAYTGELFF. The CDR3 DNA reads TGTGCCAGCAGCCTAGCTTACACCGGGGAGCTGTTTTTT. The J gene is TRBJ2-2, the V gene TRBV6-1; perhaps TRBD2 as D (5 bases). The CDR3 totals 13 residues. Germline V gene data show CDR1 as MNHNS and CDR2 as SASEGT. Trimming cost V 6 bases and J 3 bases, with 8 bases left between them.

This clonotype was seen a few times. This chain joins TRBV19 and TRBJ2-1; no definite D call. The V gene's germline CDR1 is LNHDA and CDR2 SQIVND (reference sequence). The germline V and J ends were trimmed by 1 base and 9 bases, with 4 bases remaining between them. The CDR3 consists of 11 residues. The CDR3, as DNA: TGTGCCAGTAGTATAGGAGTTGAGCAGTTCTTC. Amino acid sequence: CASSIGVEQFF.

This clonotype was seen a handful of times. This sequence joins TRBV18 and TRBJ1-3; 7 bases are shared with TRBD1. With 3 bases clipped from V and 6 bases from J, the junction kept 5 bases outside the gene matches. The CDR3 has 14 residues. Germline lookup yields CDR1 KGHSH and CDR2 LQKENI. The CDR3 sequence: CASSPDRSENTIYF. DNA of the CDR3: TGTGCCAGCTCACCGGACAGGAGCGAAAACACCATATATTTT.

This clonotype was counted at least ten times. The CDR3 loop is CASSVRGQGTEAFF. CDR3 DNA: TGTGCCAGCAGCGTCAGGGGGCAGGGCACTGAAGCTTTCTTT. The chain couples TRBV5-5 to TRBJ1-1, with 8 bases identical to TRBD1. This CDR3 comprises 14 residues. Germline V gene data show CDR1 as SGHKS and CDR2 as YYEKEE (reference sequence). The V segment lost 4 bases and the J segment 4 bases; nucleotides outside the gene matches: 6.